Detailed here is one T cell receptor (beta chain). The antigen remains undetermined. Described time point: week 47, end of study. One vaccine dose held 300 ug of mutant IDH1 20-mer peptide and came with topical imiquimod. These data originate in a study of a mutant IDH1 vaccine in newly diagnosed glioma. The V and J ends lost 0 bases and 4 bases respectively, with 14 bases between them. The CDR3 runs to 15 residues. The germline CDR1 and CDR2 sequences are SGHRS and YFSETQ. Here immunoSEQ multiplex PCR was the method, and the copy in TCRdb shows in-frame clones only, minus some. The table includes 56,000 or so clones, about three quarters detected once.

This chain joins TRBV5-1 and TRBJ2-7; no reliable D call. The sample in question was PBMCs, obtained from a glioma patient whose treatment included an IDH1 peptide vaccine. This clonotype was sampled from a woman between 40 and 55 years old with glioma. Some clones in this sample may be carry-over from other donors' samples. Written as DNA, the CDR3 is TGCGCCAGCAGCTTGGCCCCACGGAGTACGTACGAGCAGTACTTC. Translating it yields CASSLAPRSTYEQYF.